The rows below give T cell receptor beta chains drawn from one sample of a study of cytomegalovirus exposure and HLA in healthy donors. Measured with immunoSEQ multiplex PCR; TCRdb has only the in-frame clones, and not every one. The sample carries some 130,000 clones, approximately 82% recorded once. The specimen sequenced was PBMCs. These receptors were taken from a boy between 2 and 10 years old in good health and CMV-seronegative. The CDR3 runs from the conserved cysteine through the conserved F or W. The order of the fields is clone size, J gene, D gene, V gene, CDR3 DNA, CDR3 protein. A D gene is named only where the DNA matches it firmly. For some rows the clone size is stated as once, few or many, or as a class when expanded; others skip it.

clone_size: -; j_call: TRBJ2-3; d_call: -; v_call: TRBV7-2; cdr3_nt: TGTGCCAGCAGCTTAGGAGGGTGGGGGGGCTCAGATACGCAGTATTTT; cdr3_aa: CASSLGGWGGSDTQYF
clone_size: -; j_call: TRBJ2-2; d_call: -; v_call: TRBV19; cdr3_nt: TGTGCCAGTACCCTATCACCGGGATTCGGGCTCACCGGGGAGCTGTTTTTT; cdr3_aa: CASTLSPGFGLTGELFF
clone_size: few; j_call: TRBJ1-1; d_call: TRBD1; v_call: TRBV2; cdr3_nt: TGTGCCATCATACGGCGGGACAGGGCGGTTTACGCTGAAGCTTTCTTT; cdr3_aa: CAIIRRDRAVYAEAFF
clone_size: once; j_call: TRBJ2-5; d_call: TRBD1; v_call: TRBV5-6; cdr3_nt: TGTGCCAGCAGCCCAGGGGGCCGAGTGGAGACCCAGTACTTC; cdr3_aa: CASSPGGRVETQYF
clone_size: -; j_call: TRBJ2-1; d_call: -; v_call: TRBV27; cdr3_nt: TGTGCCAGCAGTTCCCAGACCCTAGGGGAACACTACAATGAGCAGTTCTTC; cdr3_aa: CASSSQTLGEHYNEQFF
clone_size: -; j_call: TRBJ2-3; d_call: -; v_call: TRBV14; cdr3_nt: TGTGCCAGCAGCCAAGTGTCGAGGATGGTGCAGTATTTT; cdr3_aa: CASSQVSRMVQYF
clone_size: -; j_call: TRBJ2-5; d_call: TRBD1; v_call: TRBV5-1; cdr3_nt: TGCGCCAGCAGCCGCCTGACAGGGCCCCAAGAGACCCAGTACTTC; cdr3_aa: CASSRLTGPQETQYF
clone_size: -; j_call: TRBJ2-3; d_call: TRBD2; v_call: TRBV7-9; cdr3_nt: TGTGCCAGCAGCCCGAACGGGGGGTTGGATGGAGATACGCAGTATTTT; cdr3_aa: CASSPNGGLDGDTQYF
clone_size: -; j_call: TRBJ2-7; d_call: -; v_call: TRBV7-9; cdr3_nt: TGTGCCAGCAGCTCCGACAGGCTCCACTACGAGCAGTACTTC; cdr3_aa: CASSSDRLHYEQYF
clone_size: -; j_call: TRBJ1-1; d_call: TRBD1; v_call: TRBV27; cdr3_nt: TGTGCCAGCAGAACCGGACAGGGTAAGATGGACACTGAAGCTTTCTTT; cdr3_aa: CASRTGQGKMDTEAFF
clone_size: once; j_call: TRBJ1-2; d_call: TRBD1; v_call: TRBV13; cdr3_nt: TGTGCCAGCAGCTTAGGAAGACAGGGGGCCTATGGCTACACCTTC; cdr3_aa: CASSLGRQGAYGYTF
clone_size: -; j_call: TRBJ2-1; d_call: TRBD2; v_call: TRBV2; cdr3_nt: TGTGCCAGCTGGGAGAGCGGGAGAAACGTTGAGCAGTTCTTC; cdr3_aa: CASWESGRNVEQFF
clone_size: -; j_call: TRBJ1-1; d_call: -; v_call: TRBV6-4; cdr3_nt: TGTGCCAGCAGTGAGGGGCAGGGAGGCACTGAAGCTTTCTTT; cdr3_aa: CASSEGQGGTEAFF
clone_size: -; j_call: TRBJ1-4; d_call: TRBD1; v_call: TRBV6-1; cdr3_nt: TGTGCCAGCAGCCGACCCGGGGACAGCGGAAAACTGTTTTTT; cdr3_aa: CASSRPGDSGKLFF
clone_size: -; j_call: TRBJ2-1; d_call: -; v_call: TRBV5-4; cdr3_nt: TGTGCCAGCAGCTTGGCCGGGTCAGACAATGAGCAGTTCTTC; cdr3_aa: CASSLAGSDNEQFF
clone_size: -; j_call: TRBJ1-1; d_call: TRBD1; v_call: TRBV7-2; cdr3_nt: TGTGCCAGCAGCTTCCTCCGGGACAGGGGTAATGAAGCTTTCTTT; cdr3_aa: CASSFLRDRGNEAFF
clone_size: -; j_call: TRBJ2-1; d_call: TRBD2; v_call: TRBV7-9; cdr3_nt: TGTGCCAGCAGCTTAGTCGTGACTAGCAGGGCTGGTGAGCAGTTCTTC; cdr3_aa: CASSLVVTSRAGEQFF
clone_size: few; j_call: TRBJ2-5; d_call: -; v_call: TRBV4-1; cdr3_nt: TGCGCCAGCAGCCATGTCAACTCCTTCCAAGAGACCCAGTACTTC; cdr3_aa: CASSHVNSFQETQYF
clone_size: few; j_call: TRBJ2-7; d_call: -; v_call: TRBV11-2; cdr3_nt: TGTGCCAGCAGTCAACTCTACGAGCAGTACTTC; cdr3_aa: CASSQLYEQYF
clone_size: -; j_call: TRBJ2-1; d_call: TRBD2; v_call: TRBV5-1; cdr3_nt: TGCGCCAGCAGCGGCGCCCCCCCCTCTAGCGGGGCCTCCTACAATGAGCAGTTCTTC; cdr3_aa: CASSGAPPSSGASYNEQFF
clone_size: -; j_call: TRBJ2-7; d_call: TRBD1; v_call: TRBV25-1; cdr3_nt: TGTGCCAGCAGTGATTACAGGGGGCCATCCTACGAGCAGTACTTC; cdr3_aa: CASSDYRGPSYEQYF
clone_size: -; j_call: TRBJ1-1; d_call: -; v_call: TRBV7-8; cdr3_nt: TGTGCCAGCAGCACCTACAGGGAGGGCACTGAAGCTTTCTTT; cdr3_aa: CASSTYREGTEAFF
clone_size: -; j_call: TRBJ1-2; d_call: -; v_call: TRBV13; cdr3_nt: TGTGCCAGCAGCTTAGGGCCCGGTGCCTATGGCTACACCTTC; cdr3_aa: CASSLGPGAYGYTF
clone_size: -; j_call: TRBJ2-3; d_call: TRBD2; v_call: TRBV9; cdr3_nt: TGTGCCAGCAGCGCGACTAGCGGGAGGACAGATACGCAGTATTTT; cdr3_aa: CASSATSGRTDTQYF
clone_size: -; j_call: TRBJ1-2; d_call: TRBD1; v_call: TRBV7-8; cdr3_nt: TGTGCCAGCAGCTTAATGGAGCGGGGCCAGGGGGCGCGTAACTATGGCTACACCTTC; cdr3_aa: CASSLMERGQGARNYGYTF
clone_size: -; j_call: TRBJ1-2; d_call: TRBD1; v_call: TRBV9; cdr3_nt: TGTGCCAGCAGAACCTCAGGACAGGGTGGCTACACCTTC; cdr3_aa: CASRTSGQGGYTF
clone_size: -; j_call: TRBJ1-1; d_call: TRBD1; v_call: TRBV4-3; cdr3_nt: TGCGCCAGCAGCCGAGGACAGGGAATAAGCACTGAAGCTTTCTTT; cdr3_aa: CASSRGQGISTEAFF
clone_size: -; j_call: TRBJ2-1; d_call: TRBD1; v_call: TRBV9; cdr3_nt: TGTGCCAGCAGTTCTACCGGGACAGGCCTAACCTACAATGAGCAGTTCTTC; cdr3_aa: CASSSTGTGLTYNEQFF
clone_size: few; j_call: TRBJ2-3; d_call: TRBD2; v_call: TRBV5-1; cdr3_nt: TGCGCCAGCAGGGGACAGAGATGGACTAGCGGACGCACAGATACGCAGTATTTT; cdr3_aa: CASRGQRWTSGRTDTQYF
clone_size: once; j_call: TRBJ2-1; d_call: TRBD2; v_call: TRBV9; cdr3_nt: TGTGCCAGCAGCCCCGGGGGGGGCTCCTACAATGAGCAGTTCTTC; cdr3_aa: CASSPGGGSYNEQFF
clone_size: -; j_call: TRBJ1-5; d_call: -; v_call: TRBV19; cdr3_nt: TGTGCCAGTAGTATACGGGGACAGCCCCAGCATTTT; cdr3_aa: CASSIRGQPQHF
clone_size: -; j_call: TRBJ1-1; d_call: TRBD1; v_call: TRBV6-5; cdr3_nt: TGTGCCAGCAGTCCCGACAGGGTGGAAGCTTTCTTT; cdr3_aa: CASSPDRVEAFF
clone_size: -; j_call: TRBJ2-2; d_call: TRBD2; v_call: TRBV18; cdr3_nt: TGTGCCAGCTCACCAGGTGATGACGGGACTAGCAAGTTGGACGGGGAGCTGTTTTTT; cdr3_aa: CASSPGDDGTSKLDGELFF
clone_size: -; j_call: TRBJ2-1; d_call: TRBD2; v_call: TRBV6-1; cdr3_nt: TGTGCCAGCACTGGGGGGGTTTACAATGAGCAGTTCTTC; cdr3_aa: CASTGGVYNEQFF
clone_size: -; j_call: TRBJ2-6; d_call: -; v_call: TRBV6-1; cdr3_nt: TGTGCCAGCAGTGGGGAGGCCTCTGGGGCCAACGTCCTGACTTTC; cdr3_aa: CASSGEASGANVLTF